One sample yielded the 2 T cell receptor beta chains listed below, sequenced in a study of CD8 T cells in ankylosing spondylitis. MiXCR, run by TCRdb on the 5' RACE reads, gives a single entry per CDR3 protein. The sample records some 130,000 distinct CDR3 sequences, 6% to 8.5% being singletons. Sequencing was performed on blood, either unsorted or a sorted T cell fraction (not recorded which). The receptors here all came from a female donor with ankylosing spondylitis or in good health (not recorded which).

This clonotype was counted at least ten times. J is TRBJ2-1 and V is TRBV7-2; the match to TRBD2 covers 11 bases. CDR3 size: 16 residues. V shed 5 bases and J 7 bases; nucleotides not matched to a gene: 10. From germline, CDR1 is SGHTA and CDR2 FQGNSA. Here the CDR3 reads CASSTFSGGGTNEQFF. CDR3 sequence (DNA): TGTGCCAGCAGCACCTTTAGCGGGGGGGGTACAAATGAGCAGTTCTTC. Based on the CDR3 plus reference TRBV7-2 and TRBJ2-1, the full variable domain is GAGVSQSPSNKVTEKGKDVELRCDPISGHTALYWYRQSLGQGLEFLIYFQGNSAPDKSGLPSDRFSAERTGGSVSTLTIQRTQQEDSAVYLCASSTFSGGGTNEQFFGPGTRLTVL.

This clonotype was detected ten times or more. V and J are TRBV20-1 and TRBJ2-5; 8 bases agree with TRBD2. Trimming cost V 3 bases and J 3 bases; bases outside gene matches: 6. The germline CDR1 and CDR2 sequences are DFQATT and SNEGSKA (reference sequence). This CDR3 has 14 amino acids. The CDR3 spells CSASVGGAKETQYF. The DNA of the CDR3 is TGCAGTGCTAGTGTCGGGGGGGCTAAAGAGACCCAGTACTTC.